The clone carrying this TCR beta chain occurred many times. Its antigen is undetermined. The V and J ends lost 7 bases and 0 bases, in that order; junction bases with no gene match: 6. CDR3 length equals 15 residues. These data originate in a study of identical twins. The cDNA had a unique molecular identifier and a template-switch universal primer site. One entry per CDR3 protein results from TCRdb running MiXCR on the 5' RACE reads. The data hold around 530,000 distinct CDR3 sequences, with 13% to 15% observed a single time. General study findings and limits: Clonotypes of the beta chain that were abundant in cord blood carried fewer insertions (memory repertoires showed none). Out-of-frame beta chain sequences displayed weaker excess sharing between twins.

The sample was also linked to a second study, of yellow fever vaccine responses in identical twins.

The chain employs TRBV12-3 or TRBV12-4 and TRBJ2-3, with TRBD2 matching over 8 bases. The TCR sequence derives from a woman under 30 in good health. Sequenced material: CD4+ T cells sorted from blood. CDR3 amino acids: CASKMREASTDTQYF. The DNA of the CDR3 is TGTGCCAGCAAGATGCGGGAGGCTAGCACAGATACGCAGTATTTT.